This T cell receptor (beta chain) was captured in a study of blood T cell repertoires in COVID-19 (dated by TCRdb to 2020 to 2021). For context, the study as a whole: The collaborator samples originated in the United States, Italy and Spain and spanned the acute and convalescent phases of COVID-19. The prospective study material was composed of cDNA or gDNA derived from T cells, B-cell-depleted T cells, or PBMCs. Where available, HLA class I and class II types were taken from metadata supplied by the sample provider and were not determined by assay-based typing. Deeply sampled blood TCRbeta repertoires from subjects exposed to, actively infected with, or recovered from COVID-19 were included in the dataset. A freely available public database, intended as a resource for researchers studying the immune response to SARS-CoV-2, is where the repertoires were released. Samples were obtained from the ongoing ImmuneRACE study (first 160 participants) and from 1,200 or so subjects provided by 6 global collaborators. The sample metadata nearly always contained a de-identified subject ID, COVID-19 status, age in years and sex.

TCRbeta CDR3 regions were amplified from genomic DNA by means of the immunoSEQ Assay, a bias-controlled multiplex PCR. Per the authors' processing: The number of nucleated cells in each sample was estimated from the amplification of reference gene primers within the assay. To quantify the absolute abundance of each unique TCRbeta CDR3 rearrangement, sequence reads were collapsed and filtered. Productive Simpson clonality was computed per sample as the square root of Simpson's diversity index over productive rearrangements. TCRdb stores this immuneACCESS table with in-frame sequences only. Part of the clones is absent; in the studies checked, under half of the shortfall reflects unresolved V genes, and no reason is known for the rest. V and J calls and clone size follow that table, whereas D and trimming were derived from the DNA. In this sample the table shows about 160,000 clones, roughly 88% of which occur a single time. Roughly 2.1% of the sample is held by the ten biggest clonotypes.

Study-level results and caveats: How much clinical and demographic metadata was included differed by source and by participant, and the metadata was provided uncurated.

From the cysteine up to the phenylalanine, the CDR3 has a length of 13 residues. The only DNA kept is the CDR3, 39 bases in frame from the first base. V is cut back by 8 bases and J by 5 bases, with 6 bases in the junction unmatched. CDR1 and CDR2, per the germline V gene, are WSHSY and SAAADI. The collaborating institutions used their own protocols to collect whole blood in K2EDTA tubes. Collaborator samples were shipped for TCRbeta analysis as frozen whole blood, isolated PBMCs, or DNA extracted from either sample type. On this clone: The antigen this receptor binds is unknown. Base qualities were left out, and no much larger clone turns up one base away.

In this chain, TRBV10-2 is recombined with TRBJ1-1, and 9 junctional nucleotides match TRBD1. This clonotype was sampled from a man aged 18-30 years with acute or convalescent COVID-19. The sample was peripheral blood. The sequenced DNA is TGCGCCAGCGGAACCGGGACAGGGACTGAAGCTTTCTTT. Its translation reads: CASGTGTGTEAFF.